A selection of T cell receptor beta chains follows, all from one sample in a study of blood T cell repertoires in COVID-19. Some clones are missing from TCRdb's copy, which holds only in-frame ones; the method was immunoSEQ multiplex PCR. The sample records under 200,000 clones, around 87% being singletons. The specimen was peripheral blood. These receptors were obtained from a man between 18 and 35 years old with acute or convalescent COVID-19. CDR3s include the opening cysteine and the closing phenylalanine or tryptophan. Clone size is shown for a subset of rows, as once, few, many or a class of expanded clone.

CDR3aa: CASSAGTSGGTYNEQFF
j_gene: TRBJ2-1
v_gene: TRBV19
abundance: -

CDR3aa: CASIPVMRGKNTEAFF
j_gene: TRBJ1-1
v_gene: TRBV11-2
abundance: -

CDR3aa: CASSFTTDVAEAFF
j_gene: TRBJ1-1
v_gene: TRBV5-4
abundance: -

CDR3aa: CASTWGGEYNEQFF
j_gene: TRBJ2-1
v_gene: TRBV2
abundance: -

CDR3aa: CASSQDFTLAKNIQYF
j_gene: TRBJ2-4
v_gene: TRBV4-2
abundance: -

CDR3aa: CASSVNPSGGSTDTQYF
j_gene: TRBJ2-3
v_gene: TRBV9
abundance: -

CDR3aa: CSGRQGVGNTEAFF
j_gene: TRBJ1-1
v_gene: TRBV29-1
abundance: -

CDR3aa: CASSVTDSGNTIYF
j_gene: TRBJ1-3
v_gene: TRBV6-5
abundance: -

CDR3aa: CASSLGTSGMETQYF
j_gene: TRBJ2-5
v_gene: TRBV2
abundance: -

CDR3aa: CAWSVGVAGGLAPFF
j_gene: TRBJ2-1
v_gene: TRBV30
abundance: -

CDR3aa: CATSDLPPGHGNTGELFF
j_gene: TRBJ2-2
v_gene: TRBV24-1
abundance: -

CDR3aa: CASSLGQRDSNQPQHF
j_gene: TRBJ1-5
v_gene: TRBV5-6
abundance: -

CDR3aa: CASSLPGVYNSPLHF
j_gene: TRBJ1-6
v_gene: TRBV7-2
abundance: -

CDR3aa: CASSLTGENTEAFF
j_gene: TRBJ1-1
v_gene: TRBV7-2
abundance: -

CDR3aa: CASSQDTGRTPYGYTF
j_gene: TRBJ1-2
v_gene: TRBV4-1
abundance: -

CDR3aa: CASSVPNSGDTGELFF
j_gene: TRBJ2-2
v_gene: TRBV9
abundance: few

CDR3aa: CASGPGFNSPLHF
j_gene: TRBJ1-6
v_gene: TRBV12-5
abundance: -

CDR3aa: CARQGSGNTIYF
j_gene: TRBJ1-3
v_gene: TRBV25-1
abundance: few

CDR3aa: CASSKTSGGDTQYF
j_gene: TRBJ2-3
v_gene: TRBV2
abundance: -

CDR3aa: CATSLDRIYEQYF
j_gene: TRBJ2-7
v_gene: TRBV15
abundance: few

CDR3aa: CASSIPQGRKTQYF
j_gene: TRBJ2-5
v_gene: TRBV28
abundance: -

CDR3aa: CASSFGGTGNTIYF
j_gene: TRBJ1-3
v_gene: TRBV7-9
abundance: -